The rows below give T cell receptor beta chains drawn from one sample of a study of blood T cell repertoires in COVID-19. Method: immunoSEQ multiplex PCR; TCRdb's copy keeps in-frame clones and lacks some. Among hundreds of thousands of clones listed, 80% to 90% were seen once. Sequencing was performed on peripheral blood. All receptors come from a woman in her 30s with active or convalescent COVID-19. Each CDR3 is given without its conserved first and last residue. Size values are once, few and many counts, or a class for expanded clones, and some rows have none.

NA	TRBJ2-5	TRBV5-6	ASSGGLRETQY
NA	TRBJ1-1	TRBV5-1	ASSLSGHPTEAF
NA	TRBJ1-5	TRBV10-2	ASSESGGTPQH
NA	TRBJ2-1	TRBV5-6	ASSFARGNEQF
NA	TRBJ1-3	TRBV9	ASSPRQGWSGNTIY
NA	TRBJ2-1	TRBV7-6	ASSLIASGSSYNEQF
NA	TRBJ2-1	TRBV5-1	ASSLAFYVEQF
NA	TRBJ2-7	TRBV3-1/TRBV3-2	ASSQEPRFYEQY
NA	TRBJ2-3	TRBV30	AWGGGSGADTQY
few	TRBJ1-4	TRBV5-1	ASRIRGQNNEKLF
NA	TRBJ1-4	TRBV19	ASNQGFNEKLF
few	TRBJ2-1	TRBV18	ASSLAGDNEQF
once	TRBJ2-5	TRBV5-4	ASSPGTTNQETQY
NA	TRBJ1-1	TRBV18	ASSPEYGGTEAF
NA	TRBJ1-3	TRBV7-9	ASSLESGSGNTIY
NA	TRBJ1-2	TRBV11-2	ASRRTGTLDYGYT
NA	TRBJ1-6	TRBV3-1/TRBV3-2	ASSDDPAGGEDPYNSPLH
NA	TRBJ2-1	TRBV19	ASRGRGGTSYNEQF
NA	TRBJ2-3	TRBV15	ATSSPPGLAGGTDTQY
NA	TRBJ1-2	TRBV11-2	ASSLGDLGTGDGYT
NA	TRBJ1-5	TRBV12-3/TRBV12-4	ASSRIQGEPQH
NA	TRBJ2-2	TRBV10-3	AISDPGTGDTGELF
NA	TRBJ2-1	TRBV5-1	ASSRLAGVSNEQF
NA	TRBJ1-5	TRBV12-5	ASGLVLGTADVYQPQH
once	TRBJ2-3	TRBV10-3	AITSGTGDTQY
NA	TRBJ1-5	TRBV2	ASSRDSGSNQPQH
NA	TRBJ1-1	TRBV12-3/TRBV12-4	ASSLGPTEAF
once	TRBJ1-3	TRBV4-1	ASSQVTSGNTIY
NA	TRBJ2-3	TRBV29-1	SVSVRLSTDTQY
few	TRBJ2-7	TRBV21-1	ASSKARRNPYEQY
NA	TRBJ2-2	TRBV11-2	ASSLVSPSVVGELF
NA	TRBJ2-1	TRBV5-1	ASSQRQGTYNEQF
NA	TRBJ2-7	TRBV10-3	AISESGGSSYEQY
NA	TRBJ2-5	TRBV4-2	ASSQGAELEETQY
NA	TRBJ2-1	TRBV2	ASRVGALYNEQF
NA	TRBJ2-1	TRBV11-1	AIQRVDNEQF